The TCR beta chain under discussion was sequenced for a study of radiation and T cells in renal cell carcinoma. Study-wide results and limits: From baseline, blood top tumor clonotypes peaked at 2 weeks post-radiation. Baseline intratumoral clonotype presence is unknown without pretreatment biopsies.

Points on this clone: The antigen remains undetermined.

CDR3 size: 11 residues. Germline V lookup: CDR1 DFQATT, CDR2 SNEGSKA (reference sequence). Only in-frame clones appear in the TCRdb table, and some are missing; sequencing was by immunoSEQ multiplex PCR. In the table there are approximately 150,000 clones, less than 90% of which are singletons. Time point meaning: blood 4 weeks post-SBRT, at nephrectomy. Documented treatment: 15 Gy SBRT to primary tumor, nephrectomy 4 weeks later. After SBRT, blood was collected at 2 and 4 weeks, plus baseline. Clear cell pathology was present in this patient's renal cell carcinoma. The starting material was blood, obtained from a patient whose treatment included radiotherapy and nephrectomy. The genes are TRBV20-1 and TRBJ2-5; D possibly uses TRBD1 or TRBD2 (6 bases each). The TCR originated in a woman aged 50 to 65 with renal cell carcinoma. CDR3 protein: CTPLGGETQYF. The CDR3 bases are TGCACTCCGCTCGGGGGCGAGACCCAGTACTTC.